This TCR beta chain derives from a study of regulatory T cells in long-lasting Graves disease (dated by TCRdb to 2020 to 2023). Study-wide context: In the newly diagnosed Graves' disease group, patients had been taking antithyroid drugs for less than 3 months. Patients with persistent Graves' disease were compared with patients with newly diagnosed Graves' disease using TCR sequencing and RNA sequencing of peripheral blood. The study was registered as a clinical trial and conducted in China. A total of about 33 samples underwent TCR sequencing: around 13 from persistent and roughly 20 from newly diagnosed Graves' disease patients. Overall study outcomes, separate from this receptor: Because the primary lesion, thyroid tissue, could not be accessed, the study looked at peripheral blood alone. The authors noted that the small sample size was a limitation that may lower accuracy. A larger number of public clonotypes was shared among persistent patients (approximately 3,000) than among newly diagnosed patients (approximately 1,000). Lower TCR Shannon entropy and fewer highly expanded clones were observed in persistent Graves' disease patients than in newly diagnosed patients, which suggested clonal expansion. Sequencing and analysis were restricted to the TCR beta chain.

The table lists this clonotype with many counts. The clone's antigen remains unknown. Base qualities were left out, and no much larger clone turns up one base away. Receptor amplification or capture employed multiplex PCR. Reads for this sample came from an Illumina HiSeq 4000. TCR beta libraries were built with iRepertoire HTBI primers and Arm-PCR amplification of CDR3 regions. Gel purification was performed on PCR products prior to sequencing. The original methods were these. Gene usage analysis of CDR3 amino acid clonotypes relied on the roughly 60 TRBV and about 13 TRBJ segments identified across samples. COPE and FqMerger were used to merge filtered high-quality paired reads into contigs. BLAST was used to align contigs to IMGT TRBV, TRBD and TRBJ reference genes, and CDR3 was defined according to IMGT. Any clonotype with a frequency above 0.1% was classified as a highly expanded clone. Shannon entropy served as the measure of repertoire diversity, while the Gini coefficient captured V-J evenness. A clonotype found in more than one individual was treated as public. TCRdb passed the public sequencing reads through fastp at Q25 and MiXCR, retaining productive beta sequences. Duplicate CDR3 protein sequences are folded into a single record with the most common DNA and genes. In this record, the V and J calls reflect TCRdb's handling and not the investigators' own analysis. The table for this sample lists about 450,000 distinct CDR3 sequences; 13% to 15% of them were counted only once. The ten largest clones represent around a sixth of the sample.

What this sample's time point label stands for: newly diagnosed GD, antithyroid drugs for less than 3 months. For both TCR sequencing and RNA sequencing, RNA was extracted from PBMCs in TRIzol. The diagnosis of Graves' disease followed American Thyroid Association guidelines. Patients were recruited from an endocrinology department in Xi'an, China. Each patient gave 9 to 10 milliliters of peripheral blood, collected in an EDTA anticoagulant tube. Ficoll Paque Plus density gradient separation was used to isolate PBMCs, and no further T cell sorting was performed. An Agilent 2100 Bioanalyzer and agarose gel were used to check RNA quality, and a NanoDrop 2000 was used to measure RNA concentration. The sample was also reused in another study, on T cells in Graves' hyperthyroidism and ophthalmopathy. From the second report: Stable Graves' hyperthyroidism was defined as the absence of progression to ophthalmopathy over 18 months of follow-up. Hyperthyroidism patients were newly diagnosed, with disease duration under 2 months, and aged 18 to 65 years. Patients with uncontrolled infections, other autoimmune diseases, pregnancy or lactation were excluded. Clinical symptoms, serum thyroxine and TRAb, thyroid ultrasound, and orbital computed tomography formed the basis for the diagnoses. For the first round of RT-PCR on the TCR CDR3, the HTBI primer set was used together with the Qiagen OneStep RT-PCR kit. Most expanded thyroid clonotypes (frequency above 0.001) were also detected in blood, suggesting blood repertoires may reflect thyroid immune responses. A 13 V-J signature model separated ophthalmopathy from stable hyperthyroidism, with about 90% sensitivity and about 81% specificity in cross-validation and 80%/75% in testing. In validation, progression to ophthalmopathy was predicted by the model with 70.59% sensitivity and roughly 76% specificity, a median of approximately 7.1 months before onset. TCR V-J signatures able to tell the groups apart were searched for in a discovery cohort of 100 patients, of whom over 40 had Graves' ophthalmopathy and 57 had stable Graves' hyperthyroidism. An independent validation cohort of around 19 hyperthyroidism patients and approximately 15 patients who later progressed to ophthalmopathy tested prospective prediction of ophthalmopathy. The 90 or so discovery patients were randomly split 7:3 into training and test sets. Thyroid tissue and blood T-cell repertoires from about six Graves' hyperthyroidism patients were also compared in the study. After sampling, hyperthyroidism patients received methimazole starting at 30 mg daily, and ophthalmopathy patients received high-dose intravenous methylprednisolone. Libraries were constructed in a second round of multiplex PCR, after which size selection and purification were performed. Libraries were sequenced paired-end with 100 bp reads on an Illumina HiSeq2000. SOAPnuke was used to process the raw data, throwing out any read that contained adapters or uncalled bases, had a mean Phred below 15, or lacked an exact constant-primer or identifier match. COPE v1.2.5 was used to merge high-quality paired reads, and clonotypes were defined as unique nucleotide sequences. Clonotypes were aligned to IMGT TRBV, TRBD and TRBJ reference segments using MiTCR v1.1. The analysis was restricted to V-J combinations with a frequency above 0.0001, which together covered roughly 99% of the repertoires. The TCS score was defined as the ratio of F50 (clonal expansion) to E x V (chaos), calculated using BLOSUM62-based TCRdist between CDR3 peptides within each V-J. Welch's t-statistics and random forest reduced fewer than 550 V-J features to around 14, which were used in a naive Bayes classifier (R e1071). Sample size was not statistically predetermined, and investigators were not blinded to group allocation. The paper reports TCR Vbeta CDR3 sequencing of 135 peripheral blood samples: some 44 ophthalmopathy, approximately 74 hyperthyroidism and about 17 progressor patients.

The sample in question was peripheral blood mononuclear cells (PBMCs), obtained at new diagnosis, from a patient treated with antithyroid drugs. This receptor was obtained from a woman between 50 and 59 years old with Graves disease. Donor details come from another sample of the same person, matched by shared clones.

The DNA sequence follows: TGTGCCAGCAGTTACGCAAGAATTGACAGGGTATATCAGCCCCAGCATTTT. This is translated as CASSYARIDRVYQPQHF. The sequence joins TRBV6-2 or TRBV6-3 to TRBJ1-5; the central 7 bases match TRBD1. The junction shows trimming of 2 bases on V and 5 bases on J, and the gene matches do not reach 12 bases of it. In the germline V gene, CDR1 corresponds to MNHEY and CDR2 to SVGEGT. Measured from the cysteine to the phenylalanine, the CDR3 is 17 residues long. Of the read, only the CDR3 DNA is kept; its 51 bases are in frame from base 1.